This T cell receptor (beta chain) was retrieved from a study of cytomegalovirus exposure and HLA in healthy donors. General study results and limits: In an earlier analysis, most TCR beta V segments were productive about 90% or about 30% of the time.

The table lists this clone with a few counts. What it recognizes is unknown. Though nominally healthy at sampling, donors likely had unrecorded immune exposures. This PCR relied on a set of 60 Vbeta primers and 13 Jbeta primers. Repertoires were generated with immunoSEQ multiplex PCR, while TCRdb's copy carries only in-frame clones and drops some. The sample includes about 130,000 clones, 75% to 85% of them seen just once. The germline V gene encodes CDR1 LGHNA and CDR2 YNFKEQ. V shed 0 bases and J 4 bases; nucleotides not matched to a gene: 7. The CDR3 runs 16 residues. V is TRBV4-2 and J is TRBJ2-3, with TRBD2 matching over 7 bases. This TCR was recovered from a man aged 30-40 years in good health and CMV-seropositive. Material: PBMCs. The CDR3 sequence is CASSQEAGSPSDTQYF. The CDR3 region has the DNA TGTGCCAGCAGCCAAGAAGCGGGGAGCCCCTCAGATACGCAGTATTTT.